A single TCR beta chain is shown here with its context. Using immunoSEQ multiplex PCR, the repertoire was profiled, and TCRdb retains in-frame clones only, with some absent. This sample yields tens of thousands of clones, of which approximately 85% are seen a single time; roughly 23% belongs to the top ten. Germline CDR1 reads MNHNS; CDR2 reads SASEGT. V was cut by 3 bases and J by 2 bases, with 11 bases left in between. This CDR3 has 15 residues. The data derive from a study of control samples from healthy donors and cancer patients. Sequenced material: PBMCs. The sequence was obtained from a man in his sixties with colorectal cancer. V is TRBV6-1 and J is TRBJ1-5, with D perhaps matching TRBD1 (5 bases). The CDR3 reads CASSDVGTGNQPQHF. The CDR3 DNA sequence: TGTGCCAGCAGTGATGTGGGGACTGGCAATCAGCCCCAGCATTTT.